Listed below are T cell receptor beta chains from one sample, sequenced in a study of human T cells and chemical hapten exposure. A single record per CDR3 protein comes from TCRdb applying MiXCR to the RACE reads. The data show approximately 90,000 distinct CDR3 sequences, around 9% seen once. The sample was whole blood. These receptor sequences come from a female donor in good health. Some clones in this sample may be carry-over from other donors' samples. Each CDR3 is given with its conserved first and last residue. The order of the fields is J gene, D gene, clone size, V gene, CDR3 DNA, CDR3 protein. The D gene is left open where the match is weak. Rows may omit the clone size; those that give it use once, few, many or a size class.

j_gene: TRBJ1-6; d_gene: TRBD1; abundance: -; v_gene: TRBV27; CDR3nt: TGTGCCAGCAGTTTATTAGGGACAGGGCTTACCTCACCCCTCCACTTT; CDR3aa: CASSLLGTGLTSPLHF
j_gene: TRBJ1-2; d_gene: TRBD1; abundance: -; v_gene: TRBV5-5; CDR3nt: TGTGCCAGCAACCCACAGGGGGCGGGTGGCTACACCTTC; CDR3aa: CASNPQGAGGYTF
j_gene: TRBJ1-5; d_gene: -; abundance: many; v_gene: TRBV28; CDR3nt: TGTGCCAGCAGTTTTAGGGGGAGAGGCAATCAGCCCCAGCATTTT; CDR3aa: CASSFRGRGNQPQHF
j_gene: TRBJ2-3; d_gene: TRBD2; abundance: few; v_gene: TRBV20-1; CDR3nt: TGCAGTGCTCCACTAGCGGACTACACAGATACGCAGTATTTT; CDR3aa: CSAPLADYTDTQYF
j_gene: TRBJ2-5; d_gene: -; abundance: few; v_gene: TRBV3-1; CDR3nt: TGTGCCAGCAGCCAAGTGCCCGTTAAGACCCAGTACTTC; CDR3aa: CASSQVPVKTQYF
j_gene: TRBJ2-6; d_gene: -; abundance: few; v_gene: TRBV20-1; CDR3nt: TGCAGTGCTAGGGATCGGACCCCGGGGGCCAACGTCCTGACTTTC; CDR3aa: CSARDRTPGANVLTF
j_gene: TRBJ2-1; d_gene: -; abundance: -; v_gene: TRBV12-3/TRBV12-4; CDR3nt: TGTGCCAGCAGTACACTATACAATGAGCAGTTCTTC; CDR3aa: CASSTLYNEQFF
j_gene: TRBJ2-3; d_gene: TRBD2; abundance: few; v_gene: TRBV24-1; CDR3nt: TGTGCCACCAGTGATTTCAAGCGGGAGTTTGGTGTCGCAGATACGCAGTATTTT; CDR3aa: CATSDFKREFGVADTQYF
j_gene: TRBJ2-1; d_gene: -; abundance: few; v_gene: TRBV6-5; CDR3nt: TGTGCCAGCAGCACAGGTGGGGCAAATGAGCAGTTCTTC; CDR3aa: CASSTGGANEQFF
j_gene: TRBJ1-3; d_gene: -; abundance: -; v_gene: TRBV6-2/TRBV6-3; CDR3nt: TGTGCCAGCAGTTGGAAGTATTACTCTGGAAACACCATATATTTT; CDR3aa: CASSWKYYSGNTIYF
j_gene: TRBJ2-1; d_gene: -; abundance: -; v_gene: TRBV3-1; CDR3nt: TGTGCCAGCAGCCAAGACATACAACCCAATGAGCAGTTCTTC; CDR3aa: CASSQDIQPNEQFF
j_gene: TRBJ1-1; d_gene: TRBD1; abundance: few; v_gene: TRBV28; CDR3nt: TGTGCCAGCAACCCGGGACAGCCCTTCGTTGGAGCTTTCTTT; CDR3aa: CASNPGQPFVGAFF
j_gene: TRBJ1-2; d_gene: -; abundance: many; v_gene: TRBV28; CDR3nt: TGTGCCAGCAGTCCCCGGACGATCTTGGGAGGCTACACCTTC; CDR3aa: CASSPRTILGGYTF
j_gene: TRBJ1-3; d_gene: -; abundance: many; v_gene: TRBV6-5; CDR3nt: TGTGCCAGCAGTTACTCGAACAGGGAGGGAAACACCATATATTTT; CDR3aa: CASSYSNREGNTIYF
j_gene: TRBJ1-1; d_gene: -; abundance: -; v_gene: TRBV19; CDR3nt: TGTGCCAGTAGTATAGCTCGCGGGGAATTATTGACTGAAGCTTTCTTT; CDR3aa: CASSIARGELLTEAFF
j_gene: TRBJ2-4; d_gene: -; abundance: many; v_gene: TRBV29-1; CDR3nt: TGCAGCGTTGGGGCACAGGATCGAGGGGACATTCAGTACTTC; CDR3aa: CSVGAQDRGDIQYF
j_gene: TRBJ2-2; d_gene: -; abundance: few; v_gene: TRBV7-8; CDR3nt: TGTGCCAGCAGCTTCCGACTAGGTGGGAGCGGGGAGCTGTTTTTT; CDR3aa: CASSFRLGGSGELFF
j_gene: TRBJ2-3; d_gene: -; abundance: many; v_gene: TRBV12-3/TRBV12-4; CDR3nt: TGTGCCAGCAGTTCAGCCGGGACCGGCCTCGGCACAGATACGCAGTATTTT; CDR3aa: CASSSAGTGLGTDTQYF
j_gene: TRBJ2-5; d_gene: -; abundance: few; v_gene: TRBV7-8; CDR3nt: TGTGCCAGCAGCTTAGAGCGGGCACAAGAGACCCAGTACTTC; CDR3aa: CASSLERAQETQYF
j_gene: TRBJ2-5; d_gene: -; abundance: few; v_gene: TRBV12-3/TRBV12-4; CDR3nt: TGTGCCAGCAGTCTTAGCTGGGAGCAGGAGACCCAGTACTTC; CDR3aa: CASSLSWEQETQYF
j_gene: TRBJ1-5; d_gene: TRBD1; abundance: -; v_gene: TRBV7-9; CDR3nt: TGTGCCAGCAGCTCTGACAGGGAAAGCAATCAGCCCCAGCATTTT; CDR3aa: CASSSDRESNQPQHF
j_gene: TRBJ1-1; d_gene: -; abundance: once; v_gene: TRBV5-1; CDR3nt: TGCCCCAGCAGCCCCGGCACAGGAAGCAACACTGAAGCTTTCTTT; CDR3aa: CPSSPGTGSNTEAFF
j_gene: TRBJ1-3; d_gene: -; abundance: few; v_gene: TRBV4-2; CDR3nt: TGTGCCAGCAGCCAAGAGCAGGGCGCAGCGAACACCATATATTTT; CDR3aa: CASSQEQGAANTIYF
j_gene: TRBJ2-3; d_gene: TRBD2; abundance: -; v_gene: TRBV7-2; CDR3nt: TGTGCCAGCAGCATCTCCAGCGGGAGTGTCACAGATACGCAGTATTTT; CDR3aa: CASSISSGSVTDTQYF